The TCR beta chain described here comes from a study of blood T cell repertoires in COVID-19. Study context: Whether acute or convalescent, the COVID-19 samples came from the United States, Italy and Spain. The cDNA or gDNA used as material had been derived from T cells, B-cell-depleted T cells, or PBMCs.

The sample holds a few counts of this clone. How the authors handled the data: By means of reference gene primer amplification, nucleated cell counts were estimated. TCRdb keeps only in-frame clones here, not all; method: immunoSEQ multiplex PCR. The V and J calls and clone size come from that table; D and trimming were worked out from the DNA. The sample includes about 59,000 clones, approximately 78% of them seen just once. The receptor's source is a man older than 75 with acute or convalescent COVID-19. Sequenced material: peripheral blood.

The CDR3 reads CASSLVGQGGNGYTF. CDR3 coding DNA: TGTGCCAGCAGCTTGGTCGGACAGGGAGGGAATGGCTACACCTTC. The chain combines TRBV5-6 with TRBJ1-2; 8 nucleotides line up with TRBD1. Germline CDR1 reads SGHDT; CDR2 reads YYEEEE. CDR3 length: 15 amino acids. The junction had 7 bases not matched to a gene; V was cut back by 0 bases and J by 6 bases.